The clone carrying this T cell receptor (beta chain) was seen a few times. Its antigen is not identified. This entry comes from a study of blood T cells in healthy people across ages. Through a sample-barcoded 5' primer and a J-beta primer mix, a second PCR was run for roughly 7 to 12 cycles. Each CDR3 protein is one row after TCRdb ran MiXCR on the 5' RACE reads. Counted here are 1,500,000 or so distinct CDR3 sequences, roughly 43% occurring once; the ten biggest clones make up less than 5%. Regarding the study as a whole: Among T cells, TCR beta diversity per million cells dropped roughly linearly as age rose.

CDR1 MNHNS and CDR2 SASEGT come from the germline V gene. This CDR3 is built from 15 residues. V lost 7 bases to trimming and J lost 1 base, with 17 bases between them. Sequencing used blood. The chain links TRBV6-1 to TRBJ2-7; D remains ambiguous. This receptor was taken from a woman aged 18-29 years in good health. The CDR3 sequence: CASTPRQFESYEQYF. CDR3 DNA sequence: TGTGCCAGCACCCCCCGTCAGTTCGAATCCTACGAGCAGTACTTC.